The rows below give T cell receptor beta chains drawn from one sample of a study of cytomegalovirus exposure and HLA in healthy donors. The table came from immunoSEQ multiplex PCR; TCRdb's copy has only in-frame clones and leaves some out. In the table there are about 150,000 clones, less than 80% of which are singletons. The source material was PBMCs. The receptors here all came from a man aged 30 to 45 in good health and CMV-seronegative. Each CDR3 is given without its conserved first and last residue. The order of the fields is J gene, V gene, CDR3 protein.

J gene: TRBJ2-3
V gene: TRBV28
CDR3 protein: ASIPQKRGQQY

J gene: TRBJ2-5
V gene: TRBV6-6
CDR3 protein: ASSDRDKETQY

J gene: TRBJ2-7
V gene: TRBV7-9
CDR3 protein: ASSPDRKLLYEQY

J gene: TRBJ2-5
V gene: TRBV7-9
CDR3 protein: ASSFPGGRETQY

J gene: TRBJ2-3
V gene: TRBV14
CDR3 protein: ASSQSGGLTDTQY

J gene: TRBJ1-6
V gene: TRBV5-1
CDR3 protein: ASSLAGTDSPLH

J gene: TRBJ2-7
V gene: TRBV28
CDR3 protein: ASRDSPFDEQY

J gene: TRBJ1-5
V gene: TRBV4-3
CDR3 protein: ASSQDWAGMGQPQH

J gene: TRBJ1-4
V gene: TRBV7-2
CDR3 protein: ASSFLSGVGEKLF

J gene: TRBJ2-5
V gene: TRBV19
CDR3 protein: ASSKGQGPQETQY

J gene: TRBJ2-7
V gene: TRBV5-1
CDR3 protein: ASRQSGTGTYEQY

J gene: TRBJ2-7
V gene: TRBV7-7
CDR3 protein: ASSPGQGGSYEQY

J gene: TRBJ2-1
V gene: TRBV2
CDR3 protein: ASNRDNYSYNEQF

J gene: TRBJ2-1
V gene: TRBV7-8
CDR3 protein: ASSPSRGAYNEQF

J gene: TRBJ2-3
V gene: TRBV14
CDR3 protein: ASSHALGTDTQY

J gene: TRBJ2-7
V gene: TRBV5-1
CDR3 protein: ASSKRPGTGDDEQY

J gene: TRBJ1-1
V gene: TRBV4-3
CDR3 protein: ASSQKERTEAF

J gene: -
V gene: TRBV5-8
CDR3 protein: ASSFRGGDEQY

J gene: TRBJ1-5
V gene: TRBV7-2
CDR3 protein: ASSPDLFSQPQH

J gene: TRBJ2-3
V gene: TRBV7-9
CDR3 protein: ASSLLAGGSTDTQY

J gene: TRBJ2-3
V gene: TRBV5-1
CDR3 protein: ASSLSGGSTDTQY

J gene: TRBJ1-2
V gene: TRBV2
CDR3 protein: ATSPSTENYGYT

J gene: TRBJ2-7
V gene: TRBV11-2
CDR3 protein: ASSPEAGSYEQY

J gene: TRBJ2-1
V gene: TRBV2
CDR3 protein: ASSGVPLYNEQF

J gene: TRBJ2-6
V gene: TRBV29-1
CDR3 protein: SVDELSGANVLT

J gene: TRBJ2-5
V gene: TRBV28
CDR3 protein: ASRLAGQQETQY

J gene: TRBJ2-1
V gene: TRBV2
CDR3 protein: ASSGRDFEQF

J gene: TRBJ2-5
V gene: TRBV7-7
CDR3 protein: ASSFGSPETQY

J gene: TRBJ2-2
V gene: TRBV4-2
CDR3 protein: ASSQEKRGDNTGELF

J gene: TRBJ1-1
V gene: TRBV6-5
CDR3 protein: ASSYMGLNTEAF

J gene: TRBJ1-4
V gene: TRBV28
CDR3 protein: ASSFDRRREKLF

J gene: TRBJ1-6
V gene: TRBV30
CDR3 protein: AWREPGTGFSPLN

J gene: TRBJ1-2
V gene: TRBV4-2
CDR3 protein: ASSQTPDRGYGYT

J gene: TRBJ1-1
V gene: TRBV29-1
CDR3 protein: SVHHREDTEAF

J gene: TRBJ1-1
V gene: TRBV27
CDR3 protein: ASSPATGGFTEAF

J gene: TRBJ1-4
V gene: TRBV2
CDR3 protein: ASTDNFNEKLF

J gene: TRBJ2-2
V gene: TRBV7-2
CDR3 protein: ASSSYTGELF